Given below is one T cell receptor beta chain in context. As yet, its antigen is unknown. This entry belongs to a study of cytomegalovirus exposure and HLA in healthy donors. CDR1 is MNHEY and CDR2 is SMNVEV in the germline V gene (reference sequence). V lost 4 bases to trimming and J lost 6 bases, with 15 bases between them. The CDR3 covers 15 residues. Findings of the study overall: Follow-up analysis seemed to connect common viral pathogens with several of the most significant clusters identified.

PCR used 60 Vbeta primers and 13 Jbeta primers. The data were produced by immunoSEQ multiplex PCR, yet TCRdb's version contains in-frame clones alone and is incomplete. The data show about 170,000 clones, approximately 80% seen once. The chain employs TRBV27 and TRBJ1-4; D is uncertain. The TCR originated in a male donor in good health and CMV-seronegative. Sequenced input: PBMCs. The CDR3 region is CASSSYSGEYEKLFF. The CDR3 bases are TGTGCCAGCAGTTCCTATAGTGGGGAGTATGAAAAACTGTTTTTT.